These 15 T cell receptor beta chains originate from one sample sequenced in a study of Ad26.COV2.S vaccination and SARS-CoV-2 variants. Treatment specified: around 19 received Ad26.COV2.S at low or high dose, single or two shots; about 5 received placebo; per-sample allocation not given. Samples came from day 63 after the first vaccine or placebo injection. Using immunoSEQ multiplex PCR, the repertoire was profiled, and TCRdb retains in-frame clones only, with some absent. Of about 330,000 clones in the sample, 75% to 90% were seen once. Material: peripheral blood, obtained in a trial of Ad26.COV2.S vaccine versus placebo. These receptors came from a person between 18 and 60 years old who received the Ad26.COV2.S COVID-19 vaccine or a placebo.

The chain is built from TRBV5-4 and TRBJ2-7; D is perhaps TRBD2 (6 bases). V was cut by 1 base and J by 4 bases, with 18 bases left in between. There are 16 residues in the CDR3. CDR1 SGHNT and CDR2 YYREEE come from the germline V gene (reference sequence). The CDR3 protein is CASSLPQCAGSYEQYV. CDR3 nucleotides: TGTGCCAGCAGCTTGCCCCAATGTGCGGGGTCATACGAGCAGTACGTC.

V usage is TRBV19 and J usage is TRBJ1-2; D is uncertain. The germline gives CDR1 LNHDA, CDR2 SQIVND (reference sequence). This CDR3 is 13 amino acids long. V lost 8 bases, J lost 4 bases, and 14 bases lay in between. The CDR3 bases are TGTGCCAGTGAACGGTCCTTCGGCTATGGCTACACCTTC. This gives the protein CASERSFGYGYTF.

This chain uses TRBV9 with TRBJ2-2; TRBD2 agrees at 11 bases. The CDR3 runs to 15 residues. The V segment lost 3 bases and the J segment 4 bases; nucleotides outside the gene matches: 2. The germline gives CDR1 SGDLS, CDR2 YYNGEE. The CDR3 here is CASSGGLAVTGELFF. DNA for the CDR3: TGTGCCAGCAGCGGGGGACTAGCGGTCACCGGGGAGCTGTTTTTT.

This chain uses TRBV7-9 with TRBJ1-1, with D possibly TRBD1 on 5 matching bases. CDR3 length: 13 amino acids. V was trimmed by 5 bases and J by 8 bases, leaving 15 bases between them. Germline V lookup: CDR1 SEHNR, CDR2 FQNEAQ (reference sequence). The CDR3 nucleotides are TGTGCCAGCAGCAGAGGACCGGGACGGGAAGCTTTCTTT. This sequence encodes CASSRGPGREAFF.

CDR3 in amino acids: CASTGTGNTEAFF. CDR3 nucleotides: TGTGCCAGCACGGGGACCGGGAACACTGAAGCTTTCTTT. The chain employs TRBV6-6 and TRBJ1-1, with D possibly matching TRBD1 (5 bases). Per the germline V gene, CDR1 is MNHNY and CDR2 is SVGAGI (reference sequence). The CDR3 is made up of 13 amino acids. V dropped 7 bases and J dropped 1 base, with 10 bases sitting between them.

This chain connects TRBV4-2 to TRBJ2-2; D not resolved. CDR1 and CDR2 (germline): LGHNA, YNFKEQ. The CDR3 contains 16 residues. V shed 1 base and J shed 4 bases, with 13 bases lying between them. The CDR3 nucleotides are TGTGCCAGCAGCCAAGTGGGGAAACAGCCCACCGGGGAGCTGTTTTTT. This codes for CASSQVGKQPTGELFF.

The rearrangement links TRBV6-2 or TRBV6-3 to TRBJ2-2; D unresolved. The CDR3 has 13 amino acids. Trimming removed 3 bases at V and 5 bases at J, with 7 bases between. The germline V gene encodes CDR1 MNHEY and CDR2 SVGEGT. DNA for the CDR3: TGTGCCAGCAGTTATTACCGAACCGGGGAGCTGTTTTTT. The encoded protein is CASSYYRTGELFF.

The rearrangement joins TRBV5-6 to TRBJ2-7; no firm D call. The CDR3 contains 13 residues. Looked up from germline, CDR1 is SGHDT and CDR2 is YYEEEE. The germline V and J ends were trimmed by 1 base and 3 bases, with 8 bases remaining between them. The CDR3 nucleotides are TGTGCCAGCAGCTTGATTAAGAACTACGAGCAGTACGTC. This translates into CASSLIKNYEQYV.

A single count supports this clone. The chain has TRBV11-2 and TRBJ1-5; D might be TRBD1 (6 bases). This CDR3 spans 15 amino acids. V lost 6 bases, J lost 5 bases, and 17 bases lay in between. Germline lookup yields CDR1 SGHAT and CDR2 FQNNGV. CDR3 residues: CASSRDISAYQPQHF. The CDR3 DNA reads TGTGCCAGCAGTCGGGACATTAGTGCATATCAGCCCCAGCATTTT.

This rearrangement joins TRBV28 to TRBJ1-5, with no clear D. CDR1 MDHEN and CDR2 SYDVKM come from the germline V gene. Trimming took off 1 base at V and 7 bases at J, with 17 bases between the two ends. This CDR3 is built from 16 residues. The CDR3 DNA is TGTGCCAGCAGTTTATTTACGGCCCCACTTGGACAGCCCCAGCATTTT. Translating it yields CASSLFTAPLGQPQHF.

This chain connects TRBV7-9 to TRBJ2-1; TRBD2 matches at 11 bases. J was trimmed by 9 bases and V by 1 base; bases with no gene match: 8. CDR3 length: 16 amino acids. Per the germline V gene, CDR1 is SEHNR and CDR2 is FQNEAQ (reference sequence). The CDR3 sequence: CASSLENLAGGGEQFF. The CDR3 region has the DNA TGTGCCAGCAGCTTAGAGAACCTAGCGGGGGGAGGTGAGCAGTTCTTC.

The chain carries TRBV3-1 (or the pseudogene TRBV3-2) and TRBJ2-5, with D perhaps TRBD1 or TRBD2 (5 bases each). Trimming removed 1 base from V and 1 base from J, with 7 bases in between. The CDR3 is made up of 14 amino acids. Germline CDR1 and CDR2: LGHDT and YNNKEL (reference sequence). The CDR3 coding sequence is TGTGCCAGCAGCCAAGTGGGGGTCCAAGAGACCCAGTACTTC. The encoded protein is CASSQVGVQETQYF.

Only a few counts were recorded for this clone. V usage is TRBV19 and J usage is TRBJ1-2, with D tentatively TRBD1 (5 bases). Germline V gene data show CDR1 as LNHDA and CDR2 as SQIVND (reference sequence). Trimming pared 9 bases from V and 2 bases from J, leaving 16 bases between. The CDR3 consists of 14 residues. The CDR3 sequence is CASTNFRDNYGYTF. CDR3 bases: TGTGCCAGCACGAACTTCAGGGACAACTATGGCTACACCTTC.

The gene calls are TRBV27 and TRBJ1-1; D is perhaps TRBD1 (6 bases). The V end was cut by 6 bases, the J end by 5 bases, with 19 bases between. The CDR3 extends over 15 amino acids. The germline gives CDR1 MNHEY, CDR2 SMNVEV (reference sequence). This CDR3 is CASRLVPWGATEAFF. CDR3 nucleotide sequence: TGTGCCAGCAGATTAGTCCCGTGGGGGGCTACTGAAGCTTTCTTT.

This chain joins TRBV28 and TRBJ1-6; D might be TRBD1 (5 bases). From germline, CDR1 is MDHEN and CDR2 SYDVKM. The CDR3 length is 17 residues. V was pared by 7 bases and J by 8 bases, with 24 bases between. For the CDR3, the DNA is TGTGCCAGCAATTGGGGCTTTGGGAAGTGGGACCATTCACCCCTCCACTTT. As protein: CASNWGFGKWDHSPLHF.